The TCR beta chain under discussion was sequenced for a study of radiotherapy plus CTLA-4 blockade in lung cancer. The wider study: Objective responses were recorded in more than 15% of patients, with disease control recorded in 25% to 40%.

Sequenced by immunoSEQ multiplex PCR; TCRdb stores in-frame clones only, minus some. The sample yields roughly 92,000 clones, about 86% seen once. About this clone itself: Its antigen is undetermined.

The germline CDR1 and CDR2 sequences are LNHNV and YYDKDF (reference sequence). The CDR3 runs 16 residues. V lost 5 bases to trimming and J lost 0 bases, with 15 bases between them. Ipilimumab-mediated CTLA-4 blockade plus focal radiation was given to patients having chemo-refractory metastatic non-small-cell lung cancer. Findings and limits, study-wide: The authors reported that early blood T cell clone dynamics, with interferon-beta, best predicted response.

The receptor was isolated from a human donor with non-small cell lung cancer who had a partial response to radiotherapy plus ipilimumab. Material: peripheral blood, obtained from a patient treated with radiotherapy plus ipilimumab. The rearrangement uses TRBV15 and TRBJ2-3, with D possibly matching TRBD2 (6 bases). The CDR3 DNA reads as TGTGCCACCAGCTTCCAACCGGGACTGAGCACAGATACGCAGTATTTT. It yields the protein CATSFQPGLSTDTQYF. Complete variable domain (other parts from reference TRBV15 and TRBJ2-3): DAMVIQNPRYQVTQFGKPVTLSCSQTLNHNVMYWYQQKSSQAPKLLFHYYDKDFNNEADTPDNFQSRRPNTSFCFLDIRSPGLGDTAMYLCATSFQPGLSTDTQYFGPGTRLTVL.